The T cell receptor beta chain under discussion was sequenced for a study of shared clonotypes between healthy human individuals. The assay was immunoSEQ multiplex PCR, and TCRdb's table has in-frame clones only and misses some. The repertoire holds around 500,000 clones, with about 80% as singletons. All participating donors were Caucasian adults from Nashville, Tennessee. The CDR3 totals 15 residues. The germline V and J ends were trimmed by 5 bases and 4 bases, with 18 bases remaining between them. Germline V CDR1 and CDR2: SQVTM, ANQGSEA. The sample comprised PBMCs. The chain recombines TRBV29-1 with TRBJ2-1; either TRBD1 or TRBD2 may supply D (5 bases each). The receptor was derived from a woman in her 40s in good health. Some clones in this sample may be carry-over from other donors' samples. DNA of the CDR3: TGCAGCGTTACTGAACTAACCGGGGCTTACAATGAGCAGTTCTTC. Protein product: CSVTELTGAYNEQFF.